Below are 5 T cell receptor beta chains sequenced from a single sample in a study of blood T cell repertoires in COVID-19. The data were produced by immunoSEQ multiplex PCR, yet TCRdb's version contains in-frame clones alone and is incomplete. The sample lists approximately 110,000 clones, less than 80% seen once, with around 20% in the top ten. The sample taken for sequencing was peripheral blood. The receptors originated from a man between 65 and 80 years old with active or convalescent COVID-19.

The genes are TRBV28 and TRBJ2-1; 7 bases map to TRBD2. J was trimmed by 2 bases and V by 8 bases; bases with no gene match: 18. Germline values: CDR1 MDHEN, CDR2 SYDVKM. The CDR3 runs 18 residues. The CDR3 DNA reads TGTGCCAGCCCCAATACTCTTAGCGGGCCTACTACCTACAATGAGCAGTTCTTC. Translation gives CASPNTLSGPTTYNEQFF. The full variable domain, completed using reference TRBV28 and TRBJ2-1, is DVKVTQSSRYLVKRTGEKVFLECVQDMDHENMFWYRQDPGLGLRLIYFSYDVKMKEKGDIPEGYSVSREKKERFSLILESASTNQTSMYLCASPNTLSGPTTYNEQFFGPGTRLTVL.

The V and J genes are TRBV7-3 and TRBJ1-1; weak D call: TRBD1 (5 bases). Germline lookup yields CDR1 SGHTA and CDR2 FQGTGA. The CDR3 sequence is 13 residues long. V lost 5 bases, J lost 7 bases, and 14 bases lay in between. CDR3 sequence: CASSHNQGYEAFF. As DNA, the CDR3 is TGTGCCAGCAGCCATAACCAGGGTTATGAAGCTTTCTTT.

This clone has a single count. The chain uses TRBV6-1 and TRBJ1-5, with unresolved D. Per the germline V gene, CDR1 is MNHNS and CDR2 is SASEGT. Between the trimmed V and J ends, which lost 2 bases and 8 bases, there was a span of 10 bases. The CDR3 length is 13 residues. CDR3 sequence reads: CASSELWQEPQHF. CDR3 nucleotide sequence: TGTGCCAGCAGTGAACTCTGGCAAGAGCCCCAGCATTTT.

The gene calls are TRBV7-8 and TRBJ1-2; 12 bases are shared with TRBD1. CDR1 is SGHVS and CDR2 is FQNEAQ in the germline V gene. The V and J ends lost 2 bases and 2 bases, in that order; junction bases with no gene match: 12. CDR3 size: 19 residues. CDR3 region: CASSLRDRGQIHYNYGYTF. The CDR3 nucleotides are TGTGCCAGCAGCTTACGGGACAGGGGGCAGATACACTACAACTATGGCTACACCTTC.

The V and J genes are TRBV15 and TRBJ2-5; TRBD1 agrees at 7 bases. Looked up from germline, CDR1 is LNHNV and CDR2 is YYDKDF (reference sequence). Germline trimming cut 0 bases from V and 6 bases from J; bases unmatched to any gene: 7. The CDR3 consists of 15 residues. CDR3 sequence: CATSREDTGVKTQYF. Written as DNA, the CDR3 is TGTGCCACCAGCAGAGAAGATACAGGGGTGAAGACCCAGTACTTC.